The clone carrying this TCR beta chain was counted between two and nine times. The antigen is unknown. This entry belongs to a study of blood T cells in healthy people across ages. Study-level points and caveats: Whereas aged donors had fewer naive CD4+ cells, long-lived donors had more of them and higher diversity.

Caucasian, healthy and from Russia, the donors were aged between about 6 and 90. Every sample gave at least 5 micrograms of total RNA when it was extracted. Germline V lookup: CDR1 LNHNV, CDR2 YYDKDF (reference sequence). The CDR3 is made up of 15 amino acids. V lost 3 bases and J lost 6, with 17 bases in between. The use of a sample-barcoded 5' primer and a J-beta primer mix characterized a second PCR of roughly 6 to 11 cycles. The template-switch adaptor was a 5' adaptor with 12 random nucleotides. It tagged each cDNA molecule. From the 5' RACE reads, TCRdb called clonotypes with MiXCR, one entry per CDR3 protein. The profile covers around 990,000 distinct CDR3 sequences, with 35% to 45% appearing a single time and around 13% taken by the ten largest.

The sample was blood. The rearrangement links TRBV15 to TRBJ1-1; perhaps TRBD1 as D (6 bases). This sequence originates from a young man in good health. In nucleotides, the CDR3 is TGTGCCACCAGCAGTACAGGGTTCGTAGGGGCTGAAGCTTTCTTT. This codes for CATSSTGFVGAEAFF.